These T cell receptor beta chains were read from a single sample in a study of immune heterogeneity within non-small cell lung tumors. Using its own MiXCR run on the multiplex PCR reads, TCRdb lists one record per CDR3 protein. In the table there are roughly 12,000 distinct CDR3 sequences, about 22% of which are singletons. Sequenced material: lung tumor tissue. All receptors come from a man between 60 and 75 years old with non-small cell lung cancer. CDR3s include the opening cysteine and the closing phenylalanine or tryptophan. The D gene is left open where the match is weak. Size tells how often a clone was seen (once, few, many) or the class of an expanded clone, and some rows leave it out.

>TRBV5-1|TRBD2|.|14|TRBJ2-1
CASSLILAGGEQFF
TGCGCCAGCAGCTTAATACTAGCGGGAGGTGAGCAGTTCTTC
>TRBV20-1|.|.|16|TRBJ1-2
CSASDKGFGTNYGYTF
TGCAGTGCCTCCGACAAGGGTTTCGGTACTAACTATGGCTACACCTTC
>TRBV20-1|.|few|11|TRBJ1-1
CSASDPTEAFF
TGCAGTGCTTCCGACCCCACTGAAGCTTTCTTT
>TRBV20-1|TRBD2|many|16|TRBJ2-5
CSAIGLAGGQVETQYF
TGCAGTGCTATTGGACTAGCGGGAGGCCAGGTAGAGACCCAGTACTTC
>TRBV18|TRBD2|few|20|TRBJ2-7
CASSPPFGLAGPTTSYEQYF
TGTGCCAGCTCACCACCTTTCGGACTAGCGGGACCGACTACCTCCTACGAGCAGTACTTC
>TRBV11-3|.|.|14|TRBJ2-1
CASSPVGENNEQFF
TGTGCCAGCAGCCCCGTCGGTGAAAACAATGAGCAGTTCTTC
>TRBV20-1|.|.|12|TRBJ1-1
CSASPRGDEAFF
TGCAGTGCTAGTCCCAGGGGCGATGAAGCTTTCTTT
>TRBV6-1|.|medium-sized|15|TRBJ2-7
CASSALRTAGLEQYF
TGTGCCAGCAGCGCCCTCCGGACAGCTGGACTCGAGCAGTACTTC
>TRBV12-3/TRBV12-4|TRBD2|few|14|TRBJ2-1
CASRAGGNRDEQFF
TGTGCCAGCAGGGCGGGGGGGAATCGGGATGAGCAGTTCTTC
>TRBV20-1|.|medium-sized|14|TRBJ1-2
CSARGLRDLDGYTF
TGCAGTGCTAGAGGCCTCCGAGACCTGGATGGCTACACCTTC
>TRBV29-1|.|medium-sized|11|TRBJ2-3
CSVGGTDTQYF
TGCAGCGTCGGGGGCACAGATACGCAGTATTTT
>TRBV6-1|.|.|11|TRBJ2-7
CASSKQDEQYF
TGTGCCAGCAGTAAACAGGACGAGCAGTACTTC
>TRBV28|.|.|15|TRBJ2-3
CASSLYYGSTDTQYF
TGTGCCAGCAGTTTATACTACGGGAGCACAGATACGCAGTATTTT